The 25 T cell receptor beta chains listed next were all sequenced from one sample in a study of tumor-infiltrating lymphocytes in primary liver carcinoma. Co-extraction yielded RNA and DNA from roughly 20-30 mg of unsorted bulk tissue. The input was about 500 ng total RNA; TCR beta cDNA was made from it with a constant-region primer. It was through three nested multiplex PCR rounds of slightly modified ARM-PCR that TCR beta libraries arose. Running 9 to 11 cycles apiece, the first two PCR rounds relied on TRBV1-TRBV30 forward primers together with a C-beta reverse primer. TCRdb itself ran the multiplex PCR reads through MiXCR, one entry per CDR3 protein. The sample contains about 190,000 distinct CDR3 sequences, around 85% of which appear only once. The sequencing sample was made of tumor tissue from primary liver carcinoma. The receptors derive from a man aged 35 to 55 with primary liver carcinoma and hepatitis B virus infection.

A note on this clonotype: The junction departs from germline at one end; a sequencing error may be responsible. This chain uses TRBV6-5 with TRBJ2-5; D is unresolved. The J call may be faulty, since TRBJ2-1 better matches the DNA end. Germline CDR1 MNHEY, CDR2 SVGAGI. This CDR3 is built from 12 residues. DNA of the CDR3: TGTGCTAGCACGGCCGAAGGGAAGACCCAGTTCTTC. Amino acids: CASTAEGKTQFF.

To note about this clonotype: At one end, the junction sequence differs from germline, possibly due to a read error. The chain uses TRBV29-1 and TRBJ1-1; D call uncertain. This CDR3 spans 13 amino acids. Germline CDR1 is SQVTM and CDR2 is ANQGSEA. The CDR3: CSAQCQKSTEVFF. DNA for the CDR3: TGCAGCGCTCAGTGCCAGAAGAGCACTGAAGTTTTCTTT.

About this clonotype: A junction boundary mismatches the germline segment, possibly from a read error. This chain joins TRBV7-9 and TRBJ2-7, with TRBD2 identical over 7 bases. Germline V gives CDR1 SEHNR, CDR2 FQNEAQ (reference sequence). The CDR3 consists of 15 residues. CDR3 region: CANSRTCGSFYEQYF. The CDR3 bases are TGTGCCAACAGCCGGACTTGCGGGAGTTTCTACGAGCAGTACTTC.

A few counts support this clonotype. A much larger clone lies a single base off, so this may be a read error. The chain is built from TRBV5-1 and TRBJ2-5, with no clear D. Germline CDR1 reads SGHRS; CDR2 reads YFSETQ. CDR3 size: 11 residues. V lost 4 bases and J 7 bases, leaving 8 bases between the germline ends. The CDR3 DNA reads TGCGCCAGCAGCCTGTTGGGGACCCAGTACTTC. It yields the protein CASSLLGTQYF. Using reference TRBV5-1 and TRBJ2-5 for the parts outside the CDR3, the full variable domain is KAGVTQTPRYLIKTRGQQVTLSCSPISGHRSVSWYQQTPGQGLQFLFEYFSETQRNKGNFPGRFSGRQFSNSRSEMNVSTLELGDSALYLCASSLLGTQYFGPGTRLLVL.

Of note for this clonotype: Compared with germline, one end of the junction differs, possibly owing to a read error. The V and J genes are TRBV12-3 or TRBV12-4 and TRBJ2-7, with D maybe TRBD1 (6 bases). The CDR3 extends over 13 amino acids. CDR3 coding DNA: TGTGCCAGTAGTTTAAACAGGGTCTACGAGCATTACTTC. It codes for CASSLNRVYEHYF.

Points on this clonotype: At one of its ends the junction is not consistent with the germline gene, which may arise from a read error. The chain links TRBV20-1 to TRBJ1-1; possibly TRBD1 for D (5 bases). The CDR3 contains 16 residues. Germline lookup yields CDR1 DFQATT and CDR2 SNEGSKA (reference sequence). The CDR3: CSARVWRGFGKTEALF. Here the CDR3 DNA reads TGCAGTGCTAGAGTTTGGAGGGGCTTTGGGAAGACTGAAGCTCTCTTT.

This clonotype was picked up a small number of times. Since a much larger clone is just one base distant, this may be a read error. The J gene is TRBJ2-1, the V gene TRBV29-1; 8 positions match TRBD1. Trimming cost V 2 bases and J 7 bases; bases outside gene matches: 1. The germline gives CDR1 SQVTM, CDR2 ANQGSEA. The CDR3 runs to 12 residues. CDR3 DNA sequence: TGCAGCGTTGAACAGGGGGCGAATGAGCAGTTCTTC. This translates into CSVEQGANEQFF.

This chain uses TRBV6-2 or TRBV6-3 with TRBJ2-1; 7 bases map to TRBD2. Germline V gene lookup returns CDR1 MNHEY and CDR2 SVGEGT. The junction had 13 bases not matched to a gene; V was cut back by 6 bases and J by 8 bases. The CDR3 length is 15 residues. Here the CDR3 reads CASSFGLSGNDEQFF. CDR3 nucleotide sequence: TGTGCCAGCAGCTTCGGACTGAGCGGGAACGATGAGCAGTTCTTC.

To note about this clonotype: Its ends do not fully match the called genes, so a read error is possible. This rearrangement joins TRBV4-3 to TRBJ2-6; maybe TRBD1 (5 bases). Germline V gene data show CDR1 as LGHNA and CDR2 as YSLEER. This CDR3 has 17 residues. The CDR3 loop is CTSSQDGSGCGANVLTF. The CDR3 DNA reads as TGCACCAGCAGCCAAGATGGGTCAGGGTGCGGGGCCAACGTCCTGACTTTC.

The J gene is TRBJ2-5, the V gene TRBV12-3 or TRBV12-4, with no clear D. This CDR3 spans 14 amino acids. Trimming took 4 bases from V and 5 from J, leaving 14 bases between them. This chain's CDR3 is CASSSWSVVETQYF. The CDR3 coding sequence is TGTGCCAGCAGTTCGTGGTCAGTTGTTGAGACCCAGTACTTC.

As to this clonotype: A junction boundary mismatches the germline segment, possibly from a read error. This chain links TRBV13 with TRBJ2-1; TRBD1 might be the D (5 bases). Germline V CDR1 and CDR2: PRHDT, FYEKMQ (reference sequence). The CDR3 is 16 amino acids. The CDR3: CASNLGNLGRGNEQFF. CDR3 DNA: TGCGCCAGCAACTTAGGGAACCTGGGAAGGGGCAATGAGCAGTTCTTC.

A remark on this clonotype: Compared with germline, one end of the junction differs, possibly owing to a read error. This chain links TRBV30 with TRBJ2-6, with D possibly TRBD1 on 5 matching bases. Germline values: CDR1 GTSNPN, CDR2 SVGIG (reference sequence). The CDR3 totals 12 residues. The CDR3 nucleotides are TGTACCCTCCTCTCTGGGGCCAACGTCCTAACTTTC. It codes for CTLLSGANVLTF.

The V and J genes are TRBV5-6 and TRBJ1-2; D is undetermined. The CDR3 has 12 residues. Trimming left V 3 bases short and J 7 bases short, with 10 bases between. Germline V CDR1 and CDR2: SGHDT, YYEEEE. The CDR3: CASSSGICGYTF. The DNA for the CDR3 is TGTGCCAGCAGCTCCGGGATATGTGGCTACACCTTC.

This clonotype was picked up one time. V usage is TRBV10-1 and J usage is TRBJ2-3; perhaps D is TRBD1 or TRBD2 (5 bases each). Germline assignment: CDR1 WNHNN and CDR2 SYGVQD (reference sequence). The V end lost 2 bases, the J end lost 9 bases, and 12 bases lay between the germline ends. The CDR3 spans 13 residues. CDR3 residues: CASSELRGSTQYF. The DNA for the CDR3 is TGCGCCAGCAGTGAGCTACGGGGCAGCACGCAGTATTTT.

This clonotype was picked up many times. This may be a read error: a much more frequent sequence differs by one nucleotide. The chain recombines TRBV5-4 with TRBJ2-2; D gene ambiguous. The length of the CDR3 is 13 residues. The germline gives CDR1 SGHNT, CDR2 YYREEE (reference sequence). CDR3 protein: CTSSSEGYSELFF. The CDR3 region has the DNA TGTACCAGCAGCTCCGAAGGGTACAGCGAGCTGTTTTTT.

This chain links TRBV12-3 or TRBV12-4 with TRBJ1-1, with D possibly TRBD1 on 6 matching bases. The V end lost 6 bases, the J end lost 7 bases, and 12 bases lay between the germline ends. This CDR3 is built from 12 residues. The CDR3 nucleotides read TGTGCCAGCAGGTATGTGACAGGTGAAGCTTTCTTT. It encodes CASRYVTGEAFF.

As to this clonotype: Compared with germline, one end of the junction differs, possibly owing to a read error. CDR3 coding DNA: TGTGCTAGTGGTGGGGGTAATCAGCCACAGCATTTT. It codes for CASGGGNQPQHF. The chain is built from TRBV2 and TRBJ1-5, with D perhaps TRBD1 (5 bases). This CDR3 comprises 12 residues. Germline CDR1 SNHLY, CDR2 FYNNEI.

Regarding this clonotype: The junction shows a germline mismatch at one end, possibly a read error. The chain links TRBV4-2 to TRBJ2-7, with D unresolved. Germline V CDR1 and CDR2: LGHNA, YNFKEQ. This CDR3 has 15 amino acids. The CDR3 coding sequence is TGTGTCAGTAGCCAAGCATGGCGCGGATCCTACGAGCACTACTTC. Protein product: CVSSQAWRGSYEHYF.

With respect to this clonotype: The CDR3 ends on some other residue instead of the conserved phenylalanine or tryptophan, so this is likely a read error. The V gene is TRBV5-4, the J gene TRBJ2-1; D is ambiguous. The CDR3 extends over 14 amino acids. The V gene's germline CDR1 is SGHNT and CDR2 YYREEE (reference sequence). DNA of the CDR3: TGTGCCATCAGCCCCGACCTCTCATCCAGCGAGCAGTTCATC. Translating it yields CAISPDLSSSEQFI.

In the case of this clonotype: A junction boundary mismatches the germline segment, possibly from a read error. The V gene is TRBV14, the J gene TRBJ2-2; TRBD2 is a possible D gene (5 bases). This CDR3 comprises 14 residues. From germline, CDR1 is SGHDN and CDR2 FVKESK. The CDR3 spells CASSPTRNTGDLFF. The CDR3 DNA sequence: TGTGCCAGCAGCCCCACGAGAAACACCGGGGATCTGTTTTTT. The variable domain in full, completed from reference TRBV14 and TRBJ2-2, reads EAGVTQFPSHSVIEKGQTVTLRCDPISGHDNLYWYRRVMGKEIKFLLHFVKESKQDESGMPNNRFLAERTGGTYSTLKVQPAELEDSGVYFCASSPTRNTGDLFFGEGSRLTVL.

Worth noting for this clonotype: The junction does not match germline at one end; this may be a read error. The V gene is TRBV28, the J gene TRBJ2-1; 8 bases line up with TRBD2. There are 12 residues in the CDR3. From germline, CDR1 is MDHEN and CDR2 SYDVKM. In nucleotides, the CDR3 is TGTGCCCGCAGATACCCCCGGGAGGGGCAGTTCTTC. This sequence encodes CARRYPREGQFF.

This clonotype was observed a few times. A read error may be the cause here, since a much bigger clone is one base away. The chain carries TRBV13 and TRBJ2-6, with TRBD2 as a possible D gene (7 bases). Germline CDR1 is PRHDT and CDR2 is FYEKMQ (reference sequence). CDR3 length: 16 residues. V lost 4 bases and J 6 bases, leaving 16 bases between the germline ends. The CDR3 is CASSSEGGNEANVLTF. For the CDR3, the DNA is TGTGCCAGCAGCTCAGAGGGGGGGAATGAGGCCAACGTCCTGACTTTC.

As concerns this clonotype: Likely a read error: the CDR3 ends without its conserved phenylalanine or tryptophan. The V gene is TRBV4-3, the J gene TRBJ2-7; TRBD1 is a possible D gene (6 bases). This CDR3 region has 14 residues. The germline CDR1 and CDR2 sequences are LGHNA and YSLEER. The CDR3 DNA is TGCGTCAGCGGCCCCAAGGACAGCACCTACGAGCAGTACCTC. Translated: CVSGPKDSTYEQYL.

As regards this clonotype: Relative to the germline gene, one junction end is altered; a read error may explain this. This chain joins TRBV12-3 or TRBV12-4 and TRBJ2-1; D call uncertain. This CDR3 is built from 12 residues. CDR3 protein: CASSLDNNELFF. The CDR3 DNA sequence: TGTGCCAGTAGTCTAGATAACAATGAGCTGTTCTTC.

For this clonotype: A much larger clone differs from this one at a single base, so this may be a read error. The CDR3 sequence: CANSEMAGGLGGELFF. The DNA for the CDR3 is TGCGCCAACAGTGAGATGGCGGGAGGATTAGGCGGGGAGCTGTTTTTT. The genes are TRBV10-1 and TRBJ2-2; 8 nucleotides align to TRBD2. CDR3 length equals 16 residues. Germline-derived CDR1 and CDR2 are WNHNN and SYGVQD (reference sequence).